These 9 T cell receptor beta chains originate from one sample sequenced in a study of CD8+ T cells in alopecia areata. RNA extraction was followed by reverse transcription into cDNA, which acted as the sequencing template. Assay: immunoSEQ multiplex PCR; the TCRdb copy retains only in-frame clones and omits some. Of 200,000 to 250,000 clones listed, around three fifths were seen once; the top ten hold about 1.6%. Treatment meaning: oral pan-JAK inhibitor, 5-10 mg twice daily. This sample comprised CD4+ T cells sorted from blood, obtained at week 4, from a patient treated with tofacitinib. The source is a human donor with alopecia areata.

The rearrangement links TRBV30 to TRBJ2-7, with 10 bases that match TRBD1. The CDR3 loop spans 15 amino acids. After removal of 3 bases from V and 6 bases from J, the junction contained 11 bases not matched to a gene. Germline V gene sequence: CDR1 GTSNPN, CDR2 SVGIG (reference sequence). This chain's CDR3 is CAWSMTGTGVGEQYF. CDR3 in DNA: TGTGCCTGGAGCATGACCGGGACAGGGGTGGGCGAGCAGTACTTC.

This clone was observed a handful of times. The chain has TRBV29-1 and TRBJ1-1, with 7 bases matching TRBD1. J lost 0 bases, V lost 7 bases, and 5 bases had no gene match. Germline values: CDR1 SQVTM, CDR2 ANQGSEA. This CDR3 comprises 13 residues. The CDR3 sequence is CSGQGVLNTEAFF. In nucleotides, the CDR3 is TGCAGCGGACAGGGAGTTTTGAACACTGAAGCTTTCTTT.

This clone has just a few counts. The rearrangement joins TRBV30 to TRBJ1-5; TRBD1 is a possible D gene (5 bases). The germline V gene has CDR1 GTSNPN and CDR2 SVGIG (reference sequence). V gave up 8 bases and J gave up 3 bases, with 14 bases separating them. There are 13 residues in the CDR3. CDR3 sequence: CALAGGDNQPQHF. CDR3 in DNA: TGTGCCCTTGCGGGGGGGGACAATCAGCCCCAGCATTTT.

This rearrangement joins TRBV25-1 to TRBJ2-3; tentatively, D is TRBD2 (5 bases). The V end lost 5 bases, the J end lost 1 base, and 13 bases lay between the germline ends. The germline V gene encodes CDR1 MGHDK and CDR2 SYGVNS. The CDR3 spans 15 residues. CDR3 residues: CASSSLASGTDTQYF. CDR3 nucleotides: TGTGCCAGCAGTTCGCTAGCATCGGGCACAGATACGCAGTATTTT.

The gene calls are TRBV7-3 and TRBJ2-1; D might be TRBD2 (6 bases). Germline V gives CDR1 SGHTA, CDR2 FQGTGA. V was cut by 3 bases and J by 8 bases, with 11 bases left in between. The CDR3 length is 13 residues. CDR3 in DNA: TGTGCCAGCAGCTTCAGTGGCGGGGATGAGCAGTTCTTC. It specifies CASSFSGGDEQFF. The whole variable domain, filled in from reference TRBV7-3 and TRBJ2-1, reads GAGVSQTPSNKVTEKGKYVELRCDPISGHTALYWYRQSLGQGPEFLIYFQGTGAADDSGLPNDRFFAVRPEGSVSTLKIQRTERGDSAVYLCASSFSGGDEQFFGPGTRLTVL.

This chain uses TRBV15 with TRBJ2-7, with TRBD1 identical over 8 bases. The germline CDR1 and CDR2 sequences are LNHNV and YYDKDF (reference sequence). The V gene end was trimmed by 5 bases and the J gene end by 6 bases; junction bases not matched to a gene: 9. The CDR3 loop spans 14 amino acids. The CDR3 nucleotides are TGTGCCACCAGCCCAAGGACAGGGATGGGCGAGCAGTACTTC. Encoded protein: CATSPRTGMGEQYF.

This chain links TRBV30 with TRBJ1-1; D is uncertain. V lost 0 bases and J lost 6, with 11 bases in between. Germline V lookup: CDR1 GTSNPN, CDR2 SVGIG (reference sequence). The CDR3 is made up of 13 amino acids. The CDR3 DNA reads TGTGCCTGGAGTGTTACGGGCGGACCTGAAGCTTTCTTT. Protein sequence: CAWSVTGGPEAFF.

The J gene is TRBJ1-2, the V gene TRBV25-1; 10 bases fit TRBD1. This CDR3 comprises 13 residues. Germline V gives CDR1 MGHDK, CDR2 SYGVNS. V was pared by 4 bases and J by 6 bases, with 2 bases of the junction left unmatched. CDR3 DNA: TGTGCCAGCAGTGCGGGACAGGGGAATGGCTACACCTTC. Residues: CASSAGQGNGYTF.

The V call is TRBV27, the J call TRBJ1-4; D gene uncertain. The V and J ends lost 1 base and 0 bases respectively, with 15 bases between them. This CDR3 comprises 18 residues. Per germline, CDR1 MNHEY and CDR2 SMNVEV (reference sequence). This CDR3 reads CASSLWGVGRATNEKLFF. DNA for the CDR3: TGTGCCAGCAGTTTATGGGGAGTCGGCCGGGCAACTAATGAAAAACTGTTTTTT. The full variable domain, completed using reference TRBV27 and TRBJ1-4, is EAQVTQNPRYLITVTGKKLTVTCSQNMNHEYMSWYRQDPGLGLRQIYYSMNVEVTDKGDVPEGYKVSRKEKRNFPLILESPSPNQTSLYFCASSLWGVGRATNEKLFFGSGTQLSVL.